This T cell receptor (beta chain) is drawn from a study of OX40 agonist ivuxolimab in advanced cancers. About the research overall: Dosing consisted of intravenous ivuxolimab at 0.01 to 10 mg/kg every 2 weeks. Study conclusions and caveats: The CD4+ and CD8+ T cells in the blood had expanded clonally by week 6 at 0.1 to 3.0 mg/kg.

Produced via immunoSEQ multiplex PCR; TCRdb's table is partial and in-frame only. Seen here are about 66,000 clones, about nine tenths observed once, and the top ten hold 0.65% to 0.7%. Remarks on this clone: What it binds is unknown.

V lost 4 bases to trimming and J lost 5 bases; unmatched junction nucleotides: 11. Germline loops: CDR1 MNHEY, CDR2 SVGAGI. This CDR3 region has 15 residues. With autoimmune disease history or systemic immunosuppression, patients were excluded. This sequence joins TRBV6-5 and TRBJ2-7, with 7 bases lining up with TRBD2. This TCR was sampled from an adult with an advanced solid tumor such as melanoma, head and neck, liver or kidney cancer. Here the sequenced sample was CD4+ or CD8+ T cells sorted from blood, taken in a trial of the OX40 agonist ivuxolimab. CDR3 in amino acids: CASSSWSAGVHEQYF. In DNA form, the CDR3 reads TGTGCCAGCAGTTCCTGGTCCGCGGGAGTCCACGAGCAGTACTTC.